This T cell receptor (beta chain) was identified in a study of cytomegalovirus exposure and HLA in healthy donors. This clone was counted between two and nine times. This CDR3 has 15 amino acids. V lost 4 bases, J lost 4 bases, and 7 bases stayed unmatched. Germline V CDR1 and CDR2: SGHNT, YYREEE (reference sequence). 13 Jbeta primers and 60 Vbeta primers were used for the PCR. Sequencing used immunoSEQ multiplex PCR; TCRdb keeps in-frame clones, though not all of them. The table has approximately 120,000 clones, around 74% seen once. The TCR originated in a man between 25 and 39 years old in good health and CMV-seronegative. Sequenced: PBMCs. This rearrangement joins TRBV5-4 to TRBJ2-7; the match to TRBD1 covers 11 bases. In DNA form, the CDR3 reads TGTGCCAGCAGCCGGGACAGGGGGGGGGTTTACGAGCAGTACTTC. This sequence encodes CASSRDRGGVYEQYF. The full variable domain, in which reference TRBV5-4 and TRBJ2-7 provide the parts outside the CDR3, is ETGVTQSPTHLIKTRGQQVTLRCSSQSGHNTVSWYQQALGQGPQFIFQYYREEENGRGNFPPRFSGLQFPNYSSELNVNALELDDSALYLCASSRDRGGVYEQYFGPGTRLTVT.